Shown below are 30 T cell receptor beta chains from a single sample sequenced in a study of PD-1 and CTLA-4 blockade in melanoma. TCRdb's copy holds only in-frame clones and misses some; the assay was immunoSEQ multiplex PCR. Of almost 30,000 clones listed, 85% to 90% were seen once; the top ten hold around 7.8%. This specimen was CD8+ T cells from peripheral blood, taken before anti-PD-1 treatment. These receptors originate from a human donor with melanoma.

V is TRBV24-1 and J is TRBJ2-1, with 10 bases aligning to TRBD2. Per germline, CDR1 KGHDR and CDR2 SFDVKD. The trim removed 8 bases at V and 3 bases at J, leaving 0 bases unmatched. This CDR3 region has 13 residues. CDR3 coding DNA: TGTGCCACCACTAGCGGGAGCTACAATGAGCAGTTCTTC. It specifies CATTSGSYNEQFF.

CDR3 nucleotide sequence: TGTGCCAGCAGCTGGCTAGCGGGGGGGAACAATGAGCAGTTCTTC. The encoded protein is CASSWLAGGNNEQFF. The V call is TRBV7-2, the J call TRBJ2-1; 12 bases match TRBD2. The ends lost 4 bases at V and 5 bases at J; junction bases unmatched: 3. The V gene's germline CDR1 is SGHTA and CDR2 FQGNSA. This CDR3 comprises 15 residues.

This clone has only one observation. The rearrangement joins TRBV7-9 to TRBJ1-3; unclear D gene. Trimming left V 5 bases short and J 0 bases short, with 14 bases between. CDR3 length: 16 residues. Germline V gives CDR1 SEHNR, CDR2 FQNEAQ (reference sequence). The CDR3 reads CASSPPGVGSGNTIYF. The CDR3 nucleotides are TGTGCCAGCAGCCCGCCGGGAGTAGGCTCTGGAAACACCATATATTTT. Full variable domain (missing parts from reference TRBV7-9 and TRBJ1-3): DTGVSQNPRHKITKRGQNVTFRCDPISEHNRLYWYRQTLGQGPEFLTYFQNEAQLEKSRLLSDRFSAERPKGSFSTLEIQRTEQGDSAMYLCASSPPGVGSGNTIYFGEGSWLTVV.

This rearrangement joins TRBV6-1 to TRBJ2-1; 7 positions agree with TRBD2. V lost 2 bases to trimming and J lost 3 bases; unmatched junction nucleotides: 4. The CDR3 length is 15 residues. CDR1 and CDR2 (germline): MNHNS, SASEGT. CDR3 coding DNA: TGTGCCAGCAGTGAAATTGGCGGGAGCTACAATGAGCAGTTCTTC. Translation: CASSEIGGSYNEQFF.

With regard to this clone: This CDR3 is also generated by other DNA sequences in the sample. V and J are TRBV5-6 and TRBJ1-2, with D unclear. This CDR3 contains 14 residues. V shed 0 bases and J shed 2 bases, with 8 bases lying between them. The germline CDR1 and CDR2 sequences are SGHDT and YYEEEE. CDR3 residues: CASSLAEVNYGYTF. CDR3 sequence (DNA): TGTGCCAGCAGCTTGGCCGAAGTGAACTATGGCTACACCTTC.

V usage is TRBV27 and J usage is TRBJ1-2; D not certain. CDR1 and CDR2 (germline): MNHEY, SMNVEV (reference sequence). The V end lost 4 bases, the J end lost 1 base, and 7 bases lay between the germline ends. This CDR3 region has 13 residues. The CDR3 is CASSYGSNYGYTF. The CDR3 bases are TGTGCCAGCAGTTATGGCAGTAACTATGGCTACACCTTC.

As DNA, the CDR3 is TGTGCCAGCAGCCCCCCCGGCAGGCCGGGGGGAACCTACGAGCAGTACTTC. It encodes CASSPPGRPGGTYEQYF. The V and J genes are TRBV7-9 and TRBJ2-7; TRBD2 matches at 7 bases. Germline CDR1 reads SEHNR; CDR2 reads FQNEAQ (reference sequence). This CDR3 spans 17 amino acids. The J segment lost 2 bases and the V segment lost 5 bases, leaving 15 bases of the junction unmatched.

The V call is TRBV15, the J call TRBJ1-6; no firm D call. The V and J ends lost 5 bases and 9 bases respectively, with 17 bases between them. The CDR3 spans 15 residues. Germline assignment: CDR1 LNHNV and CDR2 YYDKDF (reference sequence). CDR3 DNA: TGTGCCACCAGCTTGAGGGCGGGCGGAGGTTCACCCCTCCACTTT. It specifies CATSLRAGGGSPLHF.

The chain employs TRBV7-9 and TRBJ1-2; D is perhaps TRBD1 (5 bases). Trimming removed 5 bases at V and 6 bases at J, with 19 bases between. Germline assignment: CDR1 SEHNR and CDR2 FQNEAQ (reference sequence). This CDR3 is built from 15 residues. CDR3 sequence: CASSRPGQGTNGYTF. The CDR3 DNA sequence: TGTGCCAGCAGCCGGCCGGGGCAGGGAACAAATGGCTACACCTTC.

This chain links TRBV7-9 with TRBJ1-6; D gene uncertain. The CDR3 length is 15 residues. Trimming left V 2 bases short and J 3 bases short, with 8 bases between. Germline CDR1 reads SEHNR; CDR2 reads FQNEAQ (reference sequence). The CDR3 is CASSLHSDYNSPLHF. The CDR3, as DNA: TGTGCCAGCAGCTTACACAGCGACTATAATTCACCCCTCCACTTT. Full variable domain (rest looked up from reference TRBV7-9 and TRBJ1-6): DTGVSQNPRHKITKRGQNVTFRCDPISEHNRLYWYRQTLGQGPEFLTYFQNEAQLEKSRLLSDRFSAERPKGSFSTLEIQRTEQGDSAMYLCASSLHSDYNSPLHFGNGTRLTVT.

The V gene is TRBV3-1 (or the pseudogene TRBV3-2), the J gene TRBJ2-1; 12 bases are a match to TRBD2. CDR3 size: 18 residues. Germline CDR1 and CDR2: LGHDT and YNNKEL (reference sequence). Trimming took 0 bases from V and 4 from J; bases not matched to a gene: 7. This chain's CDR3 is CASSQDYPLAGGYNEQFF. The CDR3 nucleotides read TGTGCCAGCAGCCAAGATTACCCACTAGCGGGGGGATACAATGAGCAGTTCTTC.

The CDR3 sequence: CATSDPQGNTEAFF. In DNA, the CDR3 is TGTGCCACCAGTGACCCACAGGGGAACACTGAAGCTTTCTTT. V gene TRBV24-1 combines with J gene TRBJ1-1; a weak D match, TRBD1 (6 bases). CDR1 is KGHDR and CDR2 is SFDVKD in the germline V gene. The CDR3 covers 14 residues. Trimming cost V 4 bases and J 1 base, with 9 bases left between them.

The chain's CDR3 is CASTSGQGGSGNTIYF. The CDR3 coding sequence is TGTGCCAGTACCTCGGGACAGGGTGGGTCTGGAAACACCATATATTTT. The V and J genes are TRBV19 and TRBJ1-3; 9 positions agree with TRBD1. V lost 7 bases to trimming and J lost 1 base; unmatched junction nucleotides: 8. Germline values: CDR1 LNHDA, CDR2 SQIVND (reference sequence). The CDR3 runs 16 residues.

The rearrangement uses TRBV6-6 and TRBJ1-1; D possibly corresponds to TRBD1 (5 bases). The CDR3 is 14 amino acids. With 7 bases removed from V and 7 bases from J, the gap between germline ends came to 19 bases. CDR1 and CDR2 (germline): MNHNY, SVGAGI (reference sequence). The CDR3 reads CASNIGGFINEAFF. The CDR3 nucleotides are TGTGCCAGCAACATTGGGGGATTTATAAATGAAGCTTTCTTT.

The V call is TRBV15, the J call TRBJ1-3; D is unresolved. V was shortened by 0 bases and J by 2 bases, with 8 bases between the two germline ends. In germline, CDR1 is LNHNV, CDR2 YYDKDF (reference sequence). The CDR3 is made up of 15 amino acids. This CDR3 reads CATSREPTPGNTIYF. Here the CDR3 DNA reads TGTGCCACCAGCAGAGAACCCACCCCTGGAAACACCATATATTTT.

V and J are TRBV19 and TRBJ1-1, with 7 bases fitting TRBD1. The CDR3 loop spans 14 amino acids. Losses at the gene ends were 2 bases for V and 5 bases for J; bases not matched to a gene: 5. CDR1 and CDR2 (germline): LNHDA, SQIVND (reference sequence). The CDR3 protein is CASSITGRGTEAFF. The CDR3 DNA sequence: TGTGCCAGTAGTATAACGGGCAGGGGGACTGAAGCTTTCTTT.

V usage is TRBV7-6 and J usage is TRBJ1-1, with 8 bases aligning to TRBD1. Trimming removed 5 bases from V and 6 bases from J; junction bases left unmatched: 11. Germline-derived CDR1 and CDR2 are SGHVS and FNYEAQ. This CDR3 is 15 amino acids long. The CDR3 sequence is CASSDRGGLRSEAFF. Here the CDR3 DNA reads TGTGCCAGCAGCGACAGGGGCGGATTACGCTCTGAAGCTTTCTTT.

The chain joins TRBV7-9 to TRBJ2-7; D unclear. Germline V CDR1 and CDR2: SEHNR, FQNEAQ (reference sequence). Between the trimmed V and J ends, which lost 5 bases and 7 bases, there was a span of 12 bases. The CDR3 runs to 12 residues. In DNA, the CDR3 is TGTGCCAGCAGCCTACGTCGAGGAGAGCAGTACTTC. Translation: CASSLRRGEQYF.

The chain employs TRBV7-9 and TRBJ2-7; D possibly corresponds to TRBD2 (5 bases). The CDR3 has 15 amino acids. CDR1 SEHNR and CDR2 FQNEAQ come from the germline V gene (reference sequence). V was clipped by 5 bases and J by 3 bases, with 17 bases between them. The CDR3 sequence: CASSPLGRLDYEQYF. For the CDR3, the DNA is TGTGCCAGCAGCCCCCTAGGGAGATTGGACTACGAGCAGTACTTC.

CDR3: CASSPESNEKLFF. The CDR3 bases are TGTGCCAGCAGTCCAGAATCGAATGAAAAACTGTTTTTT. V and J are TRBV28 and TRBJ1-4; D unclear. The germline CDR1 and CDR2 sequences are MDHEN and SYDVKM. CDR3 size: 13 residues. Trimming took 5 bases from V and 5 from J, leaving 9 bases between them.

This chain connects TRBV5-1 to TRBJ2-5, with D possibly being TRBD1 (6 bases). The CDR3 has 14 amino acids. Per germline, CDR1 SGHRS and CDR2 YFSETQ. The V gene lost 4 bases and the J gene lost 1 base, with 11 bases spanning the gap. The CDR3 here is CASSPTGPQETQYF. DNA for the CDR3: TGCGCCAGCAGCCCGACAGGTCCCCAAGAGACCCAGTACTTC. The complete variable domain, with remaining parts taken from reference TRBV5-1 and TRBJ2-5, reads KAGVTQTPRYLIKTRGQQVTLSCSPISGHRSVSWYQQTPGQGLQFLFEYFSETQRNKGNFPGRFSGRQFSNSRSEMNVSTLELGDSALYLCASSPTGPQETQYFGPGTRLLVL.

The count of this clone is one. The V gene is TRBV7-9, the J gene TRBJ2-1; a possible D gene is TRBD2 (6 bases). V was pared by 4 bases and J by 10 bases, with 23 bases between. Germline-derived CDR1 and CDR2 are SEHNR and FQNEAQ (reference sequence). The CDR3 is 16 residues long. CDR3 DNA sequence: TGTGCCAGCAGCTCCCCCGGGAGCCCTTCCGGGGACGAGCAGTTCTTC. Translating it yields CASSSPGSPSGDEQFF.

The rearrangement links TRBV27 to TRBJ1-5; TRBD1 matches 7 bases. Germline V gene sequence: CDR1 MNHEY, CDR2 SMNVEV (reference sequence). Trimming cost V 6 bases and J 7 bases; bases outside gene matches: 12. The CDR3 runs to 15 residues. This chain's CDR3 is CASSYTGDSLQPQHF. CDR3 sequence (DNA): TGTGCCAGCAGCTATACAGGGGACTCCTTACAGCCCCAGCATTTT.

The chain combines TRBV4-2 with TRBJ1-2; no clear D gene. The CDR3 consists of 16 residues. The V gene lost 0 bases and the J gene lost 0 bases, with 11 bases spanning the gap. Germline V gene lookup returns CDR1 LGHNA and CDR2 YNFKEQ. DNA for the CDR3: TGTGCCAGCAGCCAAGAGGACGGGAGGGCTAACTATGGCTACACCTTC. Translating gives CASSQEDGRANYGYTF.

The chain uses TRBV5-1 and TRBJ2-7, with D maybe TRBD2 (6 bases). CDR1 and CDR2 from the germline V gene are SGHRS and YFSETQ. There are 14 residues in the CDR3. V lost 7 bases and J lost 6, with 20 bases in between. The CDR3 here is CASRPGGNTVEQYF. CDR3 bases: TGCGCCAGCCGCCCTGGCGGGAACACCGTCGAGCAGTACTTC.

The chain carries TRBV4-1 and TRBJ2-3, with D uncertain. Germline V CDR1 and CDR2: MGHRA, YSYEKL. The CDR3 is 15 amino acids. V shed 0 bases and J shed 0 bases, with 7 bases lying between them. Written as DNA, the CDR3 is TGCGCCAGCAGCCAAGAAGAGTACAGCACAGATACGCAGTATTTT. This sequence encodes CASSQEEYSTDTQYF.

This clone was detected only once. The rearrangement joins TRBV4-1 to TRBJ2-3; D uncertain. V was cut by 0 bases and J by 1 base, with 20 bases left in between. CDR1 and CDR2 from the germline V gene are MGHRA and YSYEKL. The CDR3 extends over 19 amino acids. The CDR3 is CASSQDQGVLPRGTDTQYF. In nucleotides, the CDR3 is TGCGCCAGCAGCCAAGATCAAGGCGTGCTCCCTCGCGGCACAGATACGCAGTATTTT.

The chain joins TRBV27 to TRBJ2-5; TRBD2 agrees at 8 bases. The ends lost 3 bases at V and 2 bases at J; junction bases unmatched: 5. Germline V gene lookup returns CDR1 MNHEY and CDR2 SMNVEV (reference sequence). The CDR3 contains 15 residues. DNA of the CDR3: TGTGCCAGCAGTTTGCATAGCGGGGCACAAGAGACCCAGTACTTC. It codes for CASSLHSGAQETQYF.

CDR3 residues: CASSDGWASTNTEAFF. CDR3 in DNA: TGTGCCAGCAGTGACGGGTGGGCCAGCACGAACACTGAAGCTTTCTTT. The chain joins TRBV6-1 to TRBJ1-1; D uncertain. The CDR3 has 16 residues. V was clipped by 3 bases and J by 1 base, with 15 bases between them. From germline, CDR1 is MNHNS and CDR2 SASEGT.

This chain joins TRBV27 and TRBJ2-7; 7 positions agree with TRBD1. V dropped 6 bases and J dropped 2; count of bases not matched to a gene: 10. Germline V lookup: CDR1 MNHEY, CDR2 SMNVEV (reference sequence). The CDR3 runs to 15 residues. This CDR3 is CASSWAPGQPYEQYF. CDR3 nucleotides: TGTGCCAGCAGCTGGGCCCCGGGACAGCCCTACGAGCAGTACTTC.